Presented here are 13 T cell receptor beta chains from one specimen sequenced in a study of blood T cell repertoires in COVID-19. Profiling relied on immunoSEQ multiplex PCR, and the TCRdb table lists in-frame clones only, not all of them. This sample yields under 90,000 clones, of which roughly 80% are seen a single time; about 16% belongs to the top ten. Sequencing input: peripheral blood. These receptors all come from a woman of 80 years or more with active or convalescent COVID-19.

V and J are TRBV6-5 and TRBJ2-3; TRBD1 matches 8 bases. Trimming removed 4 bases from V and 3 bases from J; junction bases left unmatched: 3. The CDR3 runs 14 residues. Germline V lookup: CDR1 MNHEY, CDR2 SVGAGI. DNA for the CDR3: TGTGCCAGCAGTTTTTACAGGGGGACAGATACGCAGTATTTT. Residues: CASSFYRGTDTQYF.

The rearrangement links TRBV5-1 to TRBJ1-1; 8 positions match TRBD1. The CDR3 totals 15 residues. V trimming: 3 bases; J trimming: 5 bases; junction bases outside the gene matches: 9. CDR1 and CDR2 from the germline V gene are SGHRS and YFSETQ. The CDR3 sequence: CASSSQGARGTEAFF. DNA for the CDR3: TGCGCCAGCAGCTCGCAGGGGGCGCGGGGGACTGAAGCTTTCTTT.

This clone was detected once. The V and J genes are TRBV15 and TRBJ1-4, with 9 positions matching TRBD1. Germline V CDR1 and CDR2: LNHNV, YYDKDF (reference sequence). This CDR3 contains 15 residues. The ends lost 4 bases at V and 7 bases at J; junction bases unmatched: 7. Here the CDR3 reads CATSKGQGKGEKLFF. CDR3 nucleotides: TGTGCCACCAGCAAGGGACAGGGAAAGGGTGAAAAACTGTTTTTT.

Worth noting for this clone: Other DNA sequences in the same sample also yield this CDR3. The CDR3 sequence: CASSPGTNEKLFF. CDR3 nucleotide sequence: TGTGCCAGCAGCCCGGGAACTAATGAAAAACTGTTTTTT. The genes are TRBV27 and TRBJ1-4; D not certain. Germline V gene sequence: CDR1 MNHEY, CDR2 SMNVEV (reference sequence). This CDR3 is 13 amino acids long. V lost 6 bases to trimming and J lost 1 base, with 6 bases between them.

There are a few counts of this clone. In DNA, the CDR3 is TGCGCCAGCAGTGAACAGGGCAGCTCCTACGAGCAGTACTTC. This translates into CASSEQGSSYEQYF. The rearrangement links TRBV5-1 to TRBJ2-7; D may be TRBD1 (6 bases). The CDR3 is made up of 14 amino acids. The germline V gene has CDR1 SGHRS and CDR2 YFSETQ. V shed 5 bases and J shed 0 bases, with 12 bases lying between them.

This rearrangement joins TRBV19 to TRBJ1-5, with D hard to call. The V end was cut by 9 bases, the J end by 2 bases, with 11 bases between. Germline loops: CDR1 LNHDA, CDR2 SQIVND (reference sequence). The CDR3 loop spans 13 amino acids. The CDR3 region is CASADTRNQPQHF. The CDR3 region has the DNA TGTGCCAGCGCCGACACCCGCAATCAGCCCCAGCATTTT.

A single count supports this clone. V is TRBV10-3 and J is TRBJ1-5; TRBD1 matches 9 bases. J gave up 6 bases and V 10 bases, and 10 bases lay outside the gene matches. Germline values: CDR1 ENHRY, CDR2 SYGVKD. The CDR3 is 14 residues long. The chain's CDR3 is CATSGQGFPQPQHF. The CDR3 DNA sequence: TGTGCCACCTCGGGACAGGGCTTCCCTCAGCCCCAGCATTTT.

This chain links TRBV7-9 with TRBJ1-5, with D perhaps matching TRBD1 (5 bases). This CDR3 spans 15 amino acids. CDR1 and CDR2 (germline): SEHNR, FQNEAQ (reference sequence). V was trimmed by 0 bases and J by 6 bases, leaving 12 bases between them. In nucleotides, the CDR3 is TGTGCCAGCAGCTTAGCAAGCGGGGGAACTCAGCCCCAGCATTTT. Its protein is CASSLASGGTQPQHF. The full variable domain, its missing parts supplied by reference TRBV7-9 and TRBJ1-5, is DTGVSQNPRHKITKRGQNVTFRCDPISEHNRLYWYRQTLGQGPEFLTYFQNEAQLEKSRLLSDRFSAERPKGSFSTLEIQRTEQGDSAMYLCASSLASGGTQPQHFGDGTRLSIL.

The CDR3 DNA sequence: TGTGCCAGCTCACCACAGCCCTCTGGAAACACCATATATTTT. It specifies CASSPQPSGNTIYF. This chain links TRBV18 with TRBJ1-3; D is unresolved. Trimming removed 1 base from V and 0 bases from J, with 4 bases in between. Germline V gene lookup returns CDR1 KGHSH and CDR2 LQKENI. The length of the CDR3 is 14 residues. The entire variable domain, with the rest obtained from reference TRBV18 and TRBJ1-3, is as follows: NAGVMQNPRHLVRRRGQEARLRCSPMKGHSHVYWYRQLPEEGLKFMVYLQKENIIDESGMPKERFSAEFPKEGPSILRIQQVVRGDSAAYFCASSPQPSGNTIYFGEGSWLTVV.

V usage is TRBV7-9 and J usage is TRBJ2-1; possible D gene TRBD2, 5 bases. This CDR3 comprises 14 residues. V lost 2 bases and J 4 bases, leaving 9 bases between the germline ends. Germline loops: CDR1 SEHNR, CDR2 FQNEAQ (reference sequence). The DNA for the CDR3 is TGTGCCAGCAGCTTACAAGCGGTGTACAATGAGCAGTTCTTC. Translation gives CASSLQAVYNEQFF.

The table lists this clone with a count of one. V is TRBV7-2 and J is TRBJ2-7; D is uncertain. The CDR3 has 12 residues. V was pared by 1 base and J by 5 bases, with 6 bases between. Germline values: CDR1 SGHTA, CDR2 FQGNSA. The CDR3 DNA reads as TGTGCCAGCAGCTTAGACTTCCACGAGCAGTACTTC. Protein sequence: CASSLDFHEQYF. Supplemented by reference TRBV7-2 and TRBJ2-7, the full variable domain reads GAGVSQSPSNKVTEKGKDVELRCDPISGHTALYWYRQSLGQGLEFLIYFQGNSAPDKSGLPSDRFSAERTGGSVSTLTIQRTQQEDSAVYLCASSLDFHEQYFGPGTRLTVT.

The chain is built from TRBV10-3 and TRBJ1-1; TRBD1 might be the D (5 bases). Trimming left V 4 bases short and J 5 bases short, with 14 bases between. CDR1 and CDR2 (germline): ENHRY, SYGVKD. The CDR3 extends over 14 amino acids. CDR3 nucleotide sequence: TGTGCCATCAGTGTAGGTTCAGGGATGACTGAAGCTTTCTTT. Amino acid sequence: CAISVGSGMTEAFF.

This chain uses TRBV18 with TRBJ1-1; 11 bases are shared with TRBD1. Germline lookup yields CDR1 KGHSH and CDR2 LQKENI. This CDR3 region has 15 residues. V lost 5 bases and J lost 6; bases outside the gene matches: 8. The CDR3 nucleotides are TGTGCCAGCTCATGGCCGGGACAGGGGGGGTCTGAAGCTTTCTTT. Amino acid sequence: CASSWPGQGGSEAFF.